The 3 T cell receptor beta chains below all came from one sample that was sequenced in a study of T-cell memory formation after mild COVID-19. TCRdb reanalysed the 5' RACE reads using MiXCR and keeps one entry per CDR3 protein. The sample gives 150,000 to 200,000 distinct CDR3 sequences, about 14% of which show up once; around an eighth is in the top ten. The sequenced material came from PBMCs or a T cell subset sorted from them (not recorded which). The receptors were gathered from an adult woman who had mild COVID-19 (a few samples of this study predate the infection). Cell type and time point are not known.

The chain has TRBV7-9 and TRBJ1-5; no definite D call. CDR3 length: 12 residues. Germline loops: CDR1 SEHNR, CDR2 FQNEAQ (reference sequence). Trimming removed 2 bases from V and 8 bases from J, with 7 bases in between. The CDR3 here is CASSLRTEPQHF. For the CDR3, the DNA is TGTGCCAGCAGCTTAAGGACTGAGCCCCAGCATTTT.

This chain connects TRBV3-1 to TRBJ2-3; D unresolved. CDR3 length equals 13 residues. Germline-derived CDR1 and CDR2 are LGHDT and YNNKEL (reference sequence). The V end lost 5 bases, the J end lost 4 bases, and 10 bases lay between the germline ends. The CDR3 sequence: CASSSRLADTQYF. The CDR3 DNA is TGTGCCAGCAGCTCCAGACTCGCAGATACGCAGTATTTT.

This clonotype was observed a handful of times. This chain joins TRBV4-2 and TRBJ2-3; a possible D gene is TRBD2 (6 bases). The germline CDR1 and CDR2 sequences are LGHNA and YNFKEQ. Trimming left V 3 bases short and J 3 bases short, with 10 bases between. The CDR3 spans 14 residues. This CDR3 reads CASSQDGRTDTQYF. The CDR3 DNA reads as TGTGCCAGCAGCCAGGACGGGAGAACAGATACGCAGTATTTT.